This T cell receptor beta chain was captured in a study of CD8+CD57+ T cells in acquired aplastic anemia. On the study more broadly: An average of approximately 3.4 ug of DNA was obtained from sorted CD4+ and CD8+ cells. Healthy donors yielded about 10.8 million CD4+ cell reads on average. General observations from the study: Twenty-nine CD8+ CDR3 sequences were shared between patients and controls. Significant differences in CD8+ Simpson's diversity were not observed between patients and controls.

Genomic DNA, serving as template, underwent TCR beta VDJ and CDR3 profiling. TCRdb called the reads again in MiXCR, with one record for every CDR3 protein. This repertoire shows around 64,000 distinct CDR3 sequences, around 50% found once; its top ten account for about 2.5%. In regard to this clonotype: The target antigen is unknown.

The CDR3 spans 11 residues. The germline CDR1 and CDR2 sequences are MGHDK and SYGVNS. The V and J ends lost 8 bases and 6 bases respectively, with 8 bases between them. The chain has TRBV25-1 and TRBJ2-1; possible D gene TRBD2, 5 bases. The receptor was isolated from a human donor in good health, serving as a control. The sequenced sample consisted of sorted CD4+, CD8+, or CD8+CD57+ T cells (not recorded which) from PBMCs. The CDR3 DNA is TGTGCCAGCGGGAGCCTCAATGAGCAGTTCTTC. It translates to CASGSLNEQFF. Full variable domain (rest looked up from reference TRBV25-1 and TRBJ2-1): EADIYQTPRYLVIGTGKKITLECSQTMGHDKMYWYQQDPGMELHLIHYSYGVNSTEKGDLSSESTVSRIRTEHFPLTLESARPSHTSQYLCASGSLNEQFFGPGTRLTVL.